The TCR beta chain under discussion was sequenced for a study of T cell responses to AZD1222 COVID-19 vaccine. The method was immunoSEQ multiplex PCR; TCRdb's version includes in-frame clones alone and lacks a portion of them. Of around 140,000 clones in the sample, 92% were seen once. The CDR3 extends over 16 amino acids. Trimming left V 4 bases short and J 1 base short, with 17 bases between. Germline V gene lookup returns CDR1 SGHRS and CDR2 YFSETQ. This clonotype originated in an adult who received the AZD1222 COVID-19 vaccine. V is TRBV5-1 and J is TRBJ1-1; D is perhaps TRBD1 (6 bases). Sequenced here: peripheral blood, sampled 28 days after the second AZD1222 dose. The CDR3 is CASSPTIGQPNTEAFF. CDR3 DNA sequence: TGCGCCAGCAGCCCCACGATTGGACAGCCGAACACTGAAGCTTTCTTT.